Described below is a single TCR beta chain sequence and its context. Naive CD8 populations comprised CD45RO-negative cells positively selected for CCR7, excluding terminally differentiated effector memory CD45RA+ cells. Healthy and HIV-negative, the adult donors had no recent acute infections or vaccinations. The source of the sample is a study of shared clonotypes between healthy human individuals. The repertoire was sequenced with immunoSEQ multiplex PCR; TCRdb's copy has only in-frame clones and lacks some. The table lists about 870,000 clones, almost 95% of them singletons. Material for sequencing was naive CD8+ T cells sorted from blood. The receptor was derived from a man aged 30 to 39 in good health.

CDR3 nucleotide sequence: TGCGCCAGCAGCCAAGAGACCTACAGACCGAACACTGAAGCTTTCTTT. The encoded protein is CASSQETYRPNTEAFF. The rearrangement uses TRBV4-1 and TRBJ1-1; D gene unclear. This CDR3 is 16 amino acids long. Germline V gives CDR1 MGHRA, CDR2 YSYEKL. The germline V and J ends were trimmed by 0 bases and 1 base, with 12 bases remaining between them.